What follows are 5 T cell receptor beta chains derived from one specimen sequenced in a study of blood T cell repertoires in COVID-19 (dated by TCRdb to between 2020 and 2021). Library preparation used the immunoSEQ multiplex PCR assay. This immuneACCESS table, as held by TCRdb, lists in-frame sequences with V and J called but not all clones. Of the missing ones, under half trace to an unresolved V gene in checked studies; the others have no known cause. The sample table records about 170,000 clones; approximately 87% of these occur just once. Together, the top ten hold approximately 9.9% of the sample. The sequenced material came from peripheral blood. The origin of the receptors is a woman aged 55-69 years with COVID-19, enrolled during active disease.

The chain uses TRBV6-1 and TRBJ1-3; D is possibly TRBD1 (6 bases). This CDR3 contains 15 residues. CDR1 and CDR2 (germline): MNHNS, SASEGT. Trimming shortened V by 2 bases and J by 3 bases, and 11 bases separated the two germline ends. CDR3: CASSETGSYGNTIYF. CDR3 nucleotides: TGTGCCAGCAGTGAAACAGGGTCGTATGGAAACACCATATATTTT.

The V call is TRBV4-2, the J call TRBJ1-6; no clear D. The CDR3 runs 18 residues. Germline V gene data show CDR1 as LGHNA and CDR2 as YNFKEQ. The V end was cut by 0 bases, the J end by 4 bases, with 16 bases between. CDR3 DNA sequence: TGTGCCAGCAGCCAAGACCGCACTATTCTGTCTTATAATTCACCCCTCCACTTT. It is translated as CASSQDRTILSYNSPLHF.

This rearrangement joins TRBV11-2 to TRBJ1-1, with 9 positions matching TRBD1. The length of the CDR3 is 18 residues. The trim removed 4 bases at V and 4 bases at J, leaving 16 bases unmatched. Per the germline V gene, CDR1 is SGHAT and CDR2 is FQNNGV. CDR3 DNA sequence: TGTGCCAGCAGCTCACACCGCGGGGACAGGGTGCGGGGCACTGAAGCTTTCTTT. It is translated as CASSSHRGDRVRGTEAFF.

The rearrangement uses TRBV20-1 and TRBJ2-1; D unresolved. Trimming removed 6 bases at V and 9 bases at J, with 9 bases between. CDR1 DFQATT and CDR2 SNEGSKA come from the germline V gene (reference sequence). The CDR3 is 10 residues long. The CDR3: CSARSVEQFF. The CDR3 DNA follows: TGCAGTGCCAGGTCGGTTGAGCAGTTCTTC.

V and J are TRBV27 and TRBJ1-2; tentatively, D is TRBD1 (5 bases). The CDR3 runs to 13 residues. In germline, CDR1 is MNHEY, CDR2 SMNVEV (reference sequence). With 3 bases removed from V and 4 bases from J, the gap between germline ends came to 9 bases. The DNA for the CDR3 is TGTGCCAGCAGTTTTATAGGGGCCTATGGCTACACCTTC. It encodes CASSFIGAYGYTF.